This TCR beta chain was captured in a study of T cell responses to AZD1222 COVID-19 vaccine. Notes on the study in general: An increase in Spike-specific TCR breadth and depth was observed after two AZD1222 doses. White British ancestry dominated among donors, who included more females, and clonal diversity was possibly underestimated.

This table comes from immunoSEQ multiplex PCR, and its TCRdb copy is limited to in-frame clones, with some not included. This sample yields about 140,000 clones, of which 80% to 95% are seen a single time; over 0.9% belongs to the top ten. V shed 5 bases and J 5 bases; nucleotides not matched to a gene: 5. The germline CDR1 and CDR2 sequences are LNHDA and SQIVND (reference sequence). The CDR3 totals 13 residues. In regard to this clone: Its antigen remains unknown.

Source: peripheral blood, taken on day 0 of MenACWY control vaccination. This chain links TRBV19 with TRBJ1-1; TRBD1 aligns across 7 bases. This TCR came from an adult in good health. DNA of the CDR3: TGTGCCAGTAGTGCTGACAGGGAAACTGAAGCTTTCTTT. This sequence encodes CASSADRETEAFF. The whole variable domain, remainder taken from reference TRBV19 and TRBJ1-1, is DGGITQSPKYLFRKEGQNVTLSCEQNLNHDAMYWYRQDPGQGLRLIYYSQIVNDFQKGDIAEGYSVSREKKESFPLTVTSAQKNPTAFYLCASSADRETEAFFGQGTRLTVV.